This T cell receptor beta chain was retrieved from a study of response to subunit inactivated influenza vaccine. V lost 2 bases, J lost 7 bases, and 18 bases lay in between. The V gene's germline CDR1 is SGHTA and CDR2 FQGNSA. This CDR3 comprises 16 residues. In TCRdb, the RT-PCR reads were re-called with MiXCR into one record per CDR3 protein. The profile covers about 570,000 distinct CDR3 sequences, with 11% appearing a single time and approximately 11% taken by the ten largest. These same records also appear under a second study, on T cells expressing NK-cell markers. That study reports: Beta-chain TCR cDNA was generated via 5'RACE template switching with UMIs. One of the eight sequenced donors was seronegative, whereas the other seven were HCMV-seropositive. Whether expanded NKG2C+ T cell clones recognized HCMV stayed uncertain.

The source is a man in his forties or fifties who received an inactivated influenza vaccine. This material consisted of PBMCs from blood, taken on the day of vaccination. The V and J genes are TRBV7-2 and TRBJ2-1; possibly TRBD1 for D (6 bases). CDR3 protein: CASSLRGIGFLNEQFF. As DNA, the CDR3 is TGTGCCAGCAGCTTAAGGGGGATCGGTTTTCTAAATGAGCAGTTCTTC.